This T cell receptor (beta chain) was found in a study of identical twins. This clonotype was counted at least ten times. No antigen is known for it. CDR1 and CDR2 (germline): SGHDN, FVKESK. Trimming shortened V by 1 base and J by 0 bases, and 10 bases separated the two germline ends. The CDR3 totals 16 residues. TCRdb used MiXCR to reprocess the 5' RACE reads, holding one entry per CDR3 protein. This sample has roughly 1,500,000 distinct CDR3 sequences, with more than 30% found just once. Study-wide results and limits: With abundant cord blood beta clonotypes, insertions were fewer; memory repertoires showed no such pattern. Analyses based on zero insertions could be partly confounded by invariant MAIT and iNKT cells.

All donors comprised healthy Caucasians. The receptor's source is a newborn girl in good health. V is TRBV14 and J is TRBJ2-1; D unclear. Sequencing was carried out using cord blood. In DNA form, the CDR3 reads TGTGCCAGCAGCCAAGCGATGGGGTACTCCTACAATGAGCAGTTCTTC. It specifies CASSQAMGYSYNEQFF.